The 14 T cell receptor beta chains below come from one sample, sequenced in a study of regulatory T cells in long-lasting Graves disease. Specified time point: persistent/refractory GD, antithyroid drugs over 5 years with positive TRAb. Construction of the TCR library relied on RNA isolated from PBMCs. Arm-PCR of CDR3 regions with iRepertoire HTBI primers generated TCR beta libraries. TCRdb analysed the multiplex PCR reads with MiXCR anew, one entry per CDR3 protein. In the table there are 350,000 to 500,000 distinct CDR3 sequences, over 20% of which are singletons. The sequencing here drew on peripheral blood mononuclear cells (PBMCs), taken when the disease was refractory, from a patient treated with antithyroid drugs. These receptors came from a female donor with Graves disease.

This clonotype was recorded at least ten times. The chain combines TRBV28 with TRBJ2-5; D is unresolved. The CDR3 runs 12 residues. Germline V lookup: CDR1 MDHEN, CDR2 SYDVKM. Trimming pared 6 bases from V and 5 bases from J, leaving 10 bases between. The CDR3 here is CASRPTGETQYF. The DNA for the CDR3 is TGTGCCAGCAGGCCGACCGGGGAGACCCAGTACTTC.

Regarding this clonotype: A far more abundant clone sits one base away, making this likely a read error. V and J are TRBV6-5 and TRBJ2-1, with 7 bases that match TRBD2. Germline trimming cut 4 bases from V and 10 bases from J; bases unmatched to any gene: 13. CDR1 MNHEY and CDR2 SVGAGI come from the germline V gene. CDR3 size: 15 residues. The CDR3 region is CASSSYLAETYEQFF. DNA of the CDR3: TGTGCCAGCAGTTCCTATCTAGCGGAGACCTACGAGCAGTTCTTC.

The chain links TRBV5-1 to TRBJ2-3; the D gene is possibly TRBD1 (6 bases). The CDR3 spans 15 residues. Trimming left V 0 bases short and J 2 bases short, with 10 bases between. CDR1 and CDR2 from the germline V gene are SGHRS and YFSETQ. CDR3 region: CASSLEAGDTDTQYF. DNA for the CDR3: TGCGCCAGCAGCTTGGAGGCAGGGGACACAGATACGCAGTATTTT. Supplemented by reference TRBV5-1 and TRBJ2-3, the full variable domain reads KAGVTQTPRYLIKTRGQQVTLSCSPISGHRSVSWYQQTPGQGLQFLFEYFSETQRNKGNFPGRFSGRQFSNSRSEMNVSTLELGDSALYLCASSLEAGDTDTQYFGPGTRLTVL.

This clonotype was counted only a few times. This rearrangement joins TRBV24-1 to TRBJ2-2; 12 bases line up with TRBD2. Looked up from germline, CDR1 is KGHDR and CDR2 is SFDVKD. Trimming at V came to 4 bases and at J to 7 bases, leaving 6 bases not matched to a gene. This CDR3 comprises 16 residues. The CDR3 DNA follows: TGTGCCACCAGTGAGAGGACTAGCGGGAAGGGCGGGGAGCTGTTTTTT. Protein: CATSERTSGKGGELFF.

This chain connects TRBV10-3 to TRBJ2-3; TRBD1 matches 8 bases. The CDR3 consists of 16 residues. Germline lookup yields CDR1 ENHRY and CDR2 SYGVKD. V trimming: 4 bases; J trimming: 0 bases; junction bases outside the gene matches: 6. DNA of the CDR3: TGTGCCATCAGTGGGACAGGGCAGACTAGCACAGATACGCAGTATTTT. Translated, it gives CAISGTGQTSTDTQYF.

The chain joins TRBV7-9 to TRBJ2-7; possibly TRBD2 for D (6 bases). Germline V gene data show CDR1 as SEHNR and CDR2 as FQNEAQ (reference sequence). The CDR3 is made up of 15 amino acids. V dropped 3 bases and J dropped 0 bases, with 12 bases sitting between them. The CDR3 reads CASSFGLSSSYEQYF. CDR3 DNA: TGTGCCAGCAGCTTCGGACTATCGAGCTCCTACGAGCAGTACTTC.

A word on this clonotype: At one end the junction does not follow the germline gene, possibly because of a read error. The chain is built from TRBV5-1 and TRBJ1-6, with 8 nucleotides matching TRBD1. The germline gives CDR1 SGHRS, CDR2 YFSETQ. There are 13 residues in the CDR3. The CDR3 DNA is TGTGCCAGCAGCGACAGGGGTAATTCACCCCTCCACTTT. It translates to CASSDRGNSPLHF.

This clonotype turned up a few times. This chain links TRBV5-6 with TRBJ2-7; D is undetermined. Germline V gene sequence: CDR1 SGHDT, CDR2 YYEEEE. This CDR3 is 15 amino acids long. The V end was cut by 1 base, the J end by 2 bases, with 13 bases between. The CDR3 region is CASSLKRALTYEQYF. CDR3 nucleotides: TGTGCCAGCAGCTTGAAAAGGGCACTAACCTACGAGCAGTACTTC.

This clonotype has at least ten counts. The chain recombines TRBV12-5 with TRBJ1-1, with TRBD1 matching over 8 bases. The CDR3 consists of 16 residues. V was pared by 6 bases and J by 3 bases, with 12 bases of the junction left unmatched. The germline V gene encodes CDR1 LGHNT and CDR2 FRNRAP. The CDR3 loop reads CASGTGQGAGDTEAFF. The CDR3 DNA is TGTGCTAGTGGCACCGGACAGGGCGCGGGAGACACTGAAGCTTTCTTT.

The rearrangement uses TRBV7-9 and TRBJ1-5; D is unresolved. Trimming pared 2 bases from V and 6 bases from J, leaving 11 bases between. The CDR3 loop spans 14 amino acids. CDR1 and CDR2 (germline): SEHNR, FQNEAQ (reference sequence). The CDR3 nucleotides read TGTGCCAGCAGCTTAAAAGGCCGGCCTCAGCCCCAGCATTTT. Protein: CASSLKGRPQPQHF.

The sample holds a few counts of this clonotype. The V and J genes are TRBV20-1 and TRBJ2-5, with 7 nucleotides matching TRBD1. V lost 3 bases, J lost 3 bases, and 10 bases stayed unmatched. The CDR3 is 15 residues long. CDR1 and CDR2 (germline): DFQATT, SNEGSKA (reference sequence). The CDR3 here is CSASLGRGWEETQYF. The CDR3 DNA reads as TGCAGTGCTAGCTTGGGCAGGGGGTGGGAAGAGACCCAGTACTTC.

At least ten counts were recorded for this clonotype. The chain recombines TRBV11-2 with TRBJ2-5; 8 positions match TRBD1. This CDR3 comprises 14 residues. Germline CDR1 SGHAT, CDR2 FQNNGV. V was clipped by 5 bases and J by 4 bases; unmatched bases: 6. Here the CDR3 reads CASSSRQGLETQYF. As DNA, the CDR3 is TGTGCCAGCAGCAGCCGACAGGGGCTAGAGACCCAGTACTTC.

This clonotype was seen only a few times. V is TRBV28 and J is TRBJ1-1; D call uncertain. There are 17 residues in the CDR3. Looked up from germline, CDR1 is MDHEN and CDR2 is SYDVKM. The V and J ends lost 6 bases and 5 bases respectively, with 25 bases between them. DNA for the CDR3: TGTGCCAGCAGGTTCATTGGGTTGAGAGGGTTTAATACTGAAGCTTTCTTT. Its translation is CASRFIGLRGFNTEAFF.

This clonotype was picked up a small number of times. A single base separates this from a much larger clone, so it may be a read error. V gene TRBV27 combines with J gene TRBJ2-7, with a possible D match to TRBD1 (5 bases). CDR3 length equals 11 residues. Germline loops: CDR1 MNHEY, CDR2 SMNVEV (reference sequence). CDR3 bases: TGTACCACCCATGGGGCTTACGAGCAGTACTTC. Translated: CTTHGAYEQYF.